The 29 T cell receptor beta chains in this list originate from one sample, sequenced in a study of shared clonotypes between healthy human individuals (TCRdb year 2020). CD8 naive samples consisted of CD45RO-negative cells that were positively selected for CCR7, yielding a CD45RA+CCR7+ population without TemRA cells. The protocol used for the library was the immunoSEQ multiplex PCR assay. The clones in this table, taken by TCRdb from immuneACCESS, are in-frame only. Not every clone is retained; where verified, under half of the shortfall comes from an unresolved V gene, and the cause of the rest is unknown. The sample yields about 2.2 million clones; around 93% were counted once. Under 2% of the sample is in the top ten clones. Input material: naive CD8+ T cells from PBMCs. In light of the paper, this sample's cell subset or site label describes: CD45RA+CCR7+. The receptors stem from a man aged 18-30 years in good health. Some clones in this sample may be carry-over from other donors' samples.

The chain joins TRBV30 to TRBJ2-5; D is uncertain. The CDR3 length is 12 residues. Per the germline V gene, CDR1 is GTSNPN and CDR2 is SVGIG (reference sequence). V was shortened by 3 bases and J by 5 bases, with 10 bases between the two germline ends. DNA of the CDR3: TGTGCCTGGAGAAAACCACTGGAGACCCAGTACTTC. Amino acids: CAWRKPLETQYF.

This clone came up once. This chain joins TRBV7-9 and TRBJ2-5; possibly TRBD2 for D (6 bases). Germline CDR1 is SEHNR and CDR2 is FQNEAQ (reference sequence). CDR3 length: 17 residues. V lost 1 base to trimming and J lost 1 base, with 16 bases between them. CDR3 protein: CASSLGRGEQAQETQYF. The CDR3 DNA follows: TGTGCCAGCAGCTTAGGGAGGGGAGAGCAGGCCCAAGAGACCCAGTACTTC. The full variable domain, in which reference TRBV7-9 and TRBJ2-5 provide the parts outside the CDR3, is DTGVSQNPRHKITKRGQNVTFRCDPISEHNRLYWYRQTLGQGPEFLTYFQNEAQLEKSRLLSDRFSAERPKGSFSTLEIQRTEQGDSAMYLCASSLGRGEQAQETQYFGPGTRLLVL.

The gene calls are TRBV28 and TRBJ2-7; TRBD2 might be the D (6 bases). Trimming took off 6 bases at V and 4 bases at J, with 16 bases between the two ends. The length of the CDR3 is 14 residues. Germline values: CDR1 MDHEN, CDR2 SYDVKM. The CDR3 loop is CASRRGDTPYEQYF. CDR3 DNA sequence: TGTGCCAGCAGGCGGGGTGATACGCCGTACGAGCAGTACTTC.

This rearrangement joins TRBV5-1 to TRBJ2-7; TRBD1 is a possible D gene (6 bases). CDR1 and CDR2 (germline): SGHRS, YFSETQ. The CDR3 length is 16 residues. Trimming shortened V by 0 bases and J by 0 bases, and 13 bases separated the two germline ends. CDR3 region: CASSLVSRTASYEQYF. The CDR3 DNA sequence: TGCGCCAGCAGCTTGGTTTCCCGGACAGCCTCCTACGAGCAGTACTTC.

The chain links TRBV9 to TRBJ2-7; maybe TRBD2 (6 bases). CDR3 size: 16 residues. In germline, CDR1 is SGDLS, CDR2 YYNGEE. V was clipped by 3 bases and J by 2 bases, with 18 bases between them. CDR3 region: CASSASHVAVAYEQYF. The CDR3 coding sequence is TGTGCCAGCAGCGCTTCCCACGTAGCGGTCGCCTACGAGCAGTACTTC. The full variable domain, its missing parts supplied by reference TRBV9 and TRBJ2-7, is DSGVTQTPKHLITATGQRVTLRCSPRSGDLSVYWYQQSLDQGLQFLIQYYNGEERAKGNILERFSAQQFPDLHSELNLSSLELGDSALYFCASSASHVAVAYEQYFGPGTRLTVT.

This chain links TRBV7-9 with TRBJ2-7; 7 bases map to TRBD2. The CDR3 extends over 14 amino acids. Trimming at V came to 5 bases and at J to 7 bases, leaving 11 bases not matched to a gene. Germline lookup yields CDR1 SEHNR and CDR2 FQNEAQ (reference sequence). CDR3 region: CASSVGGGPDEQYF. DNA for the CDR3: TGTGCCAGCAGCGTGGGGGGAGGGCCGGATGAGCAGTACTTC.

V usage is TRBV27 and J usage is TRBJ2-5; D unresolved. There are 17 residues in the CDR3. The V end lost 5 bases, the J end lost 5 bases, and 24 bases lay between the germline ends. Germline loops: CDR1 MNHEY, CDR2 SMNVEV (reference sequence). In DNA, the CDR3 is TGTGCCAGCAGTCCTCTCGGTCCAATAAAGAATCGGGAGACCCAGTACTTC. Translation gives CASSPLGPIKNRETQYF.

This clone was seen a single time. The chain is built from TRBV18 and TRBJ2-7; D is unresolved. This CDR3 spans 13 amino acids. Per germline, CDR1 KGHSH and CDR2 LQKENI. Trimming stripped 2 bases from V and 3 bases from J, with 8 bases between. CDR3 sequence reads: CASSPMDHYEQYF. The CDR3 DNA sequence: TGTGCCAGCTCACCAATGGACCACTACGAGCAGTACTTC.

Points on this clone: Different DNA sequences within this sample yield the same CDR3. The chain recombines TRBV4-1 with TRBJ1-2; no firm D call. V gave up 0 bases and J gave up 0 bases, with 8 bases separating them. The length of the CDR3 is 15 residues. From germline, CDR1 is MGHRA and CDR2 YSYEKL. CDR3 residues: CASSQDRGPNYGYTF. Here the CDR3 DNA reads TGCGCCAGCAGCCAAGATCGCGGACCTAACTATGGCTACACCTTC.

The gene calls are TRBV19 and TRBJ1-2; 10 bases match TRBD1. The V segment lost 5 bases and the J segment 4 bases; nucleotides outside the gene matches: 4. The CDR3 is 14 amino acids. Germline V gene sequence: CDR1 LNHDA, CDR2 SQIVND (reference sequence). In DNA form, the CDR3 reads TGTGCCAGTAGTCTCGGGACAGGGGCCTATGGCTACACCTTC. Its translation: CASSLGTGAYGYTF.

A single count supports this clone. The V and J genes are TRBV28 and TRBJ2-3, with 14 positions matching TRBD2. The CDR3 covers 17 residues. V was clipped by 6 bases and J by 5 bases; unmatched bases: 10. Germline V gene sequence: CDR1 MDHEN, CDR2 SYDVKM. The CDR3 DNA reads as TGTGCCAGCAGCCTGCCGGGACTAGCGGGAGTTCTAGATACGCAGTATTTT. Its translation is CASSLPGLAGVLDTQYF.

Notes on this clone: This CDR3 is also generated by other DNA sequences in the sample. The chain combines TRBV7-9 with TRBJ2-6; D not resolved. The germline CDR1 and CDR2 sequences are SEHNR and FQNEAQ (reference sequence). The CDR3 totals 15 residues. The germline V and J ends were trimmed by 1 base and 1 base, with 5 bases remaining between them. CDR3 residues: CASSLVGSGANVLTF. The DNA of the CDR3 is TGTGCCAGCAGCTTAGTAGGTTCTGGGGCCAACGTCCTGACTTTC.

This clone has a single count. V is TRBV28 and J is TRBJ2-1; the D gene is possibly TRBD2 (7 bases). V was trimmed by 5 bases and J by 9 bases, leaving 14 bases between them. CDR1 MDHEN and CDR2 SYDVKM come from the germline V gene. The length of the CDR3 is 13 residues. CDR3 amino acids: CASSLGGGGEQFF. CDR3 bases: TGTGCCAGCAGTCTTGGGGGCGGGGGTGAGCAGTTCTTC.

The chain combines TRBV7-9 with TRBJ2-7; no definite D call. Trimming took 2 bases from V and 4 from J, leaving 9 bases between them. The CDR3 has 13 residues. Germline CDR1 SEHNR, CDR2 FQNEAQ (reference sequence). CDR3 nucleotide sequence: TGTGCCAGCAGCTTAAAAGGAAATTACGAGCAGTACTTC. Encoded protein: CASSLKGNYEQYF.

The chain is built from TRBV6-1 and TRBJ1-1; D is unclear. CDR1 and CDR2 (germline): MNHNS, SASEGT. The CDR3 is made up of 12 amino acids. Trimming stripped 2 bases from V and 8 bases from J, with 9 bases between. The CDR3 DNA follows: TGTGCCAGCAGTGAAATTCAGGTGGAAGCTTTCTTT. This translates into CASSEIQVEAFF.

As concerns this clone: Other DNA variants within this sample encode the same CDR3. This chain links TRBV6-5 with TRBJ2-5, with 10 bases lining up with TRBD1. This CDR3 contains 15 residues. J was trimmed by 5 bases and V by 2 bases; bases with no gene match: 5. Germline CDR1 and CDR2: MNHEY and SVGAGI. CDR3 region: CASSYGQGVGETQYF. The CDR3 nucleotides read TGTGCCAGCAGTTACGGACAGGGGGTTGGCGAGACCCAGTACTTC.

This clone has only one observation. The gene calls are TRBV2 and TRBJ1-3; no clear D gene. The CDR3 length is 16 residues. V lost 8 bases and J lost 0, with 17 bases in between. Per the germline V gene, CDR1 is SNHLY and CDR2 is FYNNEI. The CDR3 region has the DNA TGTGCCAGCTTCACGGCGTCTGGGATCTCTGGAAACACCATATATTTT. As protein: CASFTASGISGNTIYF.

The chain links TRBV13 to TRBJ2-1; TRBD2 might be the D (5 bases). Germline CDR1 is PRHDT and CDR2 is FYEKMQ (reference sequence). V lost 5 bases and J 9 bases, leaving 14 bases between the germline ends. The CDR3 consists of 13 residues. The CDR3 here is CASSALLGTEQFF. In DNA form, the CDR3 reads TGTGCCAGCAGCGCCTTACTAGGAACTGAGCAGTTCTTC.

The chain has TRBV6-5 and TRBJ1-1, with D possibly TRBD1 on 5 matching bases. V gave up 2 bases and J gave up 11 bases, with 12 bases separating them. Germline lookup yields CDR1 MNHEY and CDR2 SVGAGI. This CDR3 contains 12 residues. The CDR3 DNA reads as TGTGCCAGCAGTTACGGCCCGGGGGGGGCTTTCTTT. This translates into CASSYGPGGAFF.

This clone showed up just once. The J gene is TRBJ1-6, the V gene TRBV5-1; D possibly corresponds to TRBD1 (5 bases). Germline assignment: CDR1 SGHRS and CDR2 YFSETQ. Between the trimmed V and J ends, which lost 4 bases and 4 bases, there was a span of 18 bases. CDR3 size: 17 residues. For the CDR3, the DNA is TGCGCCAGCAGCGCTGGGACGACCGCACAGTATAATTCACCCCTCCACTTT. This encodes CASSAGTTAQYNSPLHF.

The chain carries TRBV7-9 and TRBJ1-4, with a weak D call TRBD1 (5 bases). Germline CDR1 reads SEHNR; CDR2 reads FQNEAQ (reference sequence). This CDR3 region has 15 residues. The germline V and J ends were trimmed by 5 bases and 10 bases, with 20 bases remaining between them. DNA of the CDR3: TGTGCCAGCAGCCGCCTGGGGCCAGGAGAGGTAAAACTGTTTTTT. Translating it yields CASSRLGPGEVKLFF.

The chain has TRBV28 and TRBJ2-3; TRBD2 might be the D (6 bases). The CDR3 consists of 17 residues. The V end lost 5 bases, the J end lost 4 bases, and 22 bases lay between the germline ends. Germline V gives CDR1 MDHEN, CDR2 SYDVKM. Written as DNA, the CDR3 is TGTGCCAGCAGTACCCCTCTGGAGGGATCGTTGGCAGATACGCAGTATTTT. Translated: CASSTPLEGSLADTQYF.

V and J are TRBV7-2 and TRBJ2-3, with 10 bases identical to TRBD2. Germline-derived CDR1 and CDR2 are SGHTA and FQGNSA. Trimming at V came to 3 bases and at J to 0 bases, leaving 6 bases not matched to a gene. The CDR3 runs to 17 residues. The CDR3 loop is CASSFPLAGVSTDTQYF. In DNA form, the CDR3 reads TGTGCCAGCAGCTTTCCTCTAGCGGGAGTAAGCACAGATACGCAGTATTTT.

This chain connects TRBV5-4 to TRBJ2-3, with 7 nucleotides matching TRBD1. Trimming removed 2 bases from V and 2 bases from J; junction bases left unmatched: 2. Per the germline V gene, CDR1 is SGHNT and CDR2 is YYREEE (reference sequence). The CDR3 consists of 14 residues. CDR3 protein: CASSLGQDTDTQYF. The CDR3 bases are TGTGCCAGCAGCTTAGGACAGGACACAGATACGCAGTATTTT.

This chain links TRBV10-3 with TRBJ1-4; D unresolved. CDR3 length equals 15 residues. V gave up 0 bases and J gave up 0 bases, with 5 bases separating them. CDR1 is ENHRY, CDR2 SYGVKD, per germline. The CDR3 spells CAISESVSTNEKLFF. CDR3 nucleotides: TGTGCCATCAGTGAGTCGGTCTCAACTAATGAAAAACTGTTTTTT.

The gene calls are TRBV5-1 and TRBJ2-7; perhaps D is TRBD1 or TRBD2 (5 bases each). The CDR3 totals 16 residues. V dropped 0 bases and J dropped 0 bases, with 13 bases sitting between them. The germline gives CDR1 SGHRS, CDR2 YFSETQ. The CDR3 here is CASSLARDGSSYEQYF. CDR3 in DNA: TGCGCCAGCAGCTTGGCCCGGGACGGAAGCTCCTACGAGCAGTACTTC. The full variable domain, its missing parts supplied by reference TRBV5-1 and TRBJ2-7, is KAGVTQTPRYLIKTRGQQVTLSCSPISGHRSVSWYQQTPGQGLQFLFEYFSETQRNKGNFPGRFSGRQFSNSRSEMNVSTLELGDSALYLCASSLARDGSSYEQYFGPGTRLTVT.

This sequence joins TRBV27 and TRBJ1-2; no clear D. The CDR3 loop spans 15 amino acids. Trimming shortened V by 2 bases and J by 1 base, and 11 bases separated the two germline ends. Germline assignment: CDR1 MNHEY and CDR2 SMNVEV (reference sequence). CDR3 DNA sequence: TGTGCCAGCAGTTTAAGGTCGGGATATAACTATGGCTACACCTTC. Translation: CASSLRSGYNYGYTF.

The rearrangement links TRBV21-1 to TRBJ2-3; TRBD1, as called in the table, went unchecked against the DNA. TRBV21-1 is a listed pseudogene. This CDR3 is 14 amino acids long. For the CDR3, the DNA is TGTGCCAGCCTATGGGGGACAGGGGAGTATACGCAGTATTTT. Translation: CASLWGTGEYTQYF.

CDR3 sequence reads: CASNPRTGDTGELFF. CDR3 DNA sequence: TGTGCCAGCAACCCGAGGACAGGGGACACCGGGGAGCTGTTTTTT. The chain combines TRBV27 with TRBJ2-2; TRBD1 aligns across 9 bases. The CDR3 spans 15 residues. In germline, CDR1 is MNHEY, CDR2 SMNVEV (reference sequence). V was clipped by 7 bases and J by 3 bases; unmatched bases: 6.